Below, one TCR beta chain is given with its context. Its antigen is unidentified. These data come from a study of a mutant IDH1 vaccine in newly diagnosed glioma. Study-level background: Following radiotherapy alone, or alongside temozolomide cycles, vaccination was started after an interval of 4-6 weeks.

Profiling relied on immunoSEQ multiplex PCR, and the TCRdb table lists in-frame clones only, not all of them. In the table there are some 60,000 clones, approximately 80% of which are singletons. V dropped 8 bases and J dropped 3; count of bases not matched to a gene: 6. Per the germline V gene, CDR1 is SEHNR and CDR2 is FQNEAQ (reference sequence). This CDR3 is 13 amino acids long. Documented time point: week 11, during vaccination. A single vaccine dose contained 300 ug of mutant IDH1 20-mer peptide, and topical imiquimod was used with it. The chain recombines TRBV7-9 with TRBJ2-7; 8 bases are shared with TRBD1. The TCR was taken from a man aged 25 to 40 with glioma. This material consisted of PBMCs, taken from a glioma patient whose treatment included an IDH1 peptide vaccine. The CDR3 DNA reads as TGTGCCAGCCGACCGACAGGGGTCTACGAGCAGTACTTC. Protein: CASRPTGVYEQYF.